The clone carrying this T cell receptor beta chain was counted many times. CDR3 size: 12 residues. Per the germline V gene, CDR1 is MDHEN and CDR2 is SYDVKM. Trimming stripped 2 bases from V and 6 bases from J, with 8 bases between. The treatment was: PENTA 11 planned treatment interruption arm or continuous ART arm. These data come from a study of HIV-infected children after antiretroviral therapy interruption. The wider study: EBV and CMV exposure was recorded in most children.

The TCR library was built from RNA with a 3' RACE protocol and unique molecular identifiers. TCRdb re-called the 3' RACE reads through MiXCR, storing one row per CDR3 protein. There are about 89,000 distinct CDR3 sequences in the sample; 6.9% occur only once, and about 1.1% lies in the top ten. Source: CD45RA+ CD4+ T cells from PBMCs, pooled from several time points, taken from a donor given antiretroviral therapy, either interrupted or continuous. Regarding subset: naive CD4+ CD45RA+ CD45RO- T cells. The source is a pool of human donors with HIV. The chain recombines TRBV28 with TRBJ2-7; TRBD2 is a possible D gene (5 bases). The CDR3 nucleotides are TGTGCCAGCAGTTTAGAGGGCCTCGAGCAGTACTTC. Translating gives CASSLEGLEQYF.